Listed below are T cell receptor beta chains from one sample, sequenced in a study of cytomegalovirus exposure and HLA in healthy donors. Sequencing was performed with immunoSEQ multiplex PCR; in TCRdb, only in-frame clones are kept and a portion is missing. The sample yields around 130,000 clones, about 8.6% seen once. The sample consisted of PBMCs. The receptors originated from a woman between 40 and 55 years old in good health and CMV-seropositive. Both conserved end residues are part of each CDR3. A D gene is named only where the DNA matches it firmly.

v_call	cdr3_length	d_call	j_call	cdr3_aa
TRBV30	13	-	TRBJ2-5	CAWSAGWRETQYF
TRBV27	11	-	TRBJ1-2	CASSSGYGYTF
TRBV6-5	15	TRBD1	TRBJ2-2	CASSRQGGNTGELFF
TRBV6-1	15	TRBD1	TRBJ1-5	CASIIDRVSNQPQHF
TRBV4-1	15	-	TRBJ2-7	CASSQDQGQFYEQYF
TRBV11-2	15	-	TRBJ1-2	CASSFTGITNYGYTF
TRBV19	15	-	TRBJ2-1	CASSSWGGRIHEQFF
TRBV7-9	14	TRBD1	TRBJ1-1	CASSFYGQGTEAFF
TRBV6-5	13	-	-	CASSYGHSYEQYF
TRBV11-2	15	-	TRBJ2-7	CASSKPGLGSYEQYF
TRBV6-5	15	TRBD2	TRBJ2-1	CASRQAGGPYNEQFF
TRBV29-1	10	-	TRBJ2-1	CSVTDFEQFF
TRBV5-4	14	-	TRBJ1-4	CASRPFGGGRELFF
TRBV7-3	17	TRBD2	TRBJ2-2	CASSLDSGGANTGELFF
TRBV19	17	-	TRBJ1-2	CASSPQIGWGVSYGYTF
TRBV30	14	-	TRBJ2-7	CAWRGLAGPREQYF
TRBV27	17	TRBD1	TRBJ2-1	CASSLRLRGQGGNEQFF
TRBV28	16	TRBD2	TRBJ2-7	CASSTGLAGGPDEQYF
TRBV6-7	13	-	TRBJ2-5	CATAGDCEETQYF
TRBV7-9	14	TRBD1	TRBJ2-5	CASSLGQGPAIKYF
TRBV6-6	16	TRBD2	TRBJ2-7	CASSYSASGGGYEQYF
TRBV7-2	15	TRBD1	TRBJ1-5	CASSLEQGAIQPQHF
TRBV27	15	TRBD1	TRBJ2-2	CASSLNRGNAGELFF
TRBV9	12	-	TRBJ1-1	CASSPLNTEAFF
TRBV6-6	14	-	TRBJ2-7	CASSPGTHPGEQYF
TRBV6-6	16	TRBD1	TRBJ1-4	CASSKIDRARNEKLFF
TRBV7-9	13	-	TRBJ1-2	CASSLGSGDGYTF
TRBV19	15	TRBD1	TRBJ1-5	CASSSIQGQNQPQHF
TRBV6-4	15	TRBD2	TRBJ2-1	CASSTSSGGANEQFF
TRBV12-5	15	TRBD2	TRBJ2-1	CASGSGLAGGYEQFF
TRBV28	15	TRBD1	TRBJ2-2	CASSPWTGGGGELFF
TRBV7-3	15	-	TRBJ2-3	CASSLYGRGTDTQYF
TRBV30	16	TRBD2	TRBJ2-3	CAWSVGLAGSTDTQYF
TRBV27	15	TRBD1	TRBJ1-6	CATGTVGGENSPLHF
TRBV2	13	-	TRBJ1-1	CASRRWQGTEAFF
TRBV5-1	14	-	TRBJ2-7	CASSKYRASYEQYF
TRBV11-2	12	TRBD1	TRBJ1-1	CASSPGGAEAFF
TRBV5-6	15	TRBD2	TRBJ2-1	CASSSYSGGGNEQFF
TRBV7-9	15	-	TRBJ1-2	CASSLEVAVLYGYTF
TRBV7-6	15	TRBD1	TRBJ1-1	CASSPGQGAFTEAFF
TRBV9	16	TRBD1	TRBJ2-1	CASSTPTGGSYNEQFF
TRBV7-8	12	-	TRBJ2-1	CASSLRRPEQFF
TRBV5-6	15	-	TRBJ1-5	CASSLGSYSNQPQHF
TRBV13	17	-	TRBJ2-4	CASSPTGQPLAKNIQYF
TRBV4-1	13	-	TRBJ1-2	CASSQGVDYGYTF
TRBV6-1	15	TRBD2	TRBJ2-7	CASSETSGASYEQYF